This T cell receptor beta chain came from a study of control samples from healthy donors and cancer patients. Measured with immunoSEQ multiplex PCR; TCRdb has only the in-frame clones, and not every one. Of approximately 160,000 clones detected, 93% appear once; the ten largest clones hold about 4%. The CDR3 runs to 12 residues. V lost 0 bases and J 5 bases, leaving 6 bases between the germline ends. Germline-derived CDR1 and CDR2 are SGHRS and YFSETQ. The receptor comes from a woman aged 60-75 years in good health. This chain joins TRBV5-1 and TRBJ2-7; D gene unclear. The sample consisted of blood. CDR3 coding DNA: TGCGCCAGCAGCTTGGTCGCGGACGAGCAGTACTTC. Its translation: CASSLVADEQYF. Based on the CDR3 plus reference TRBV5-1 and TRBJ2-7, the full variable domain is KAGVTQTPRYLIKTRGQQVTLSCSPISGHRSVSWYQQTPGQGLQFLFEYFSETQRNKGNFPGRFSGRQFSNSRSEMNVSTLELGDSALYLCASSLVADEQYFGPGTRLTVT.